This T cell receptor beta chain was identified in a study of blood T cell repertoires in COVID-19. Whole-study context: Sample material is recorded as cDNA or gDNA derived from T cells, B-cell-depleted T cells, or PBMCs.

Sequencing used immunoSEQ multiplex PCR; TCRdb keeps in-frame clones, though not all of them. The data show 200,000 to 300,000 clones, approximately 89% seen once. Germline-derived CDR1 and CDR2 are MDHEN and SYDVKM. V dropped 8 bases and J dropped 1 base, with 20 bases sitting between them. The CDR3 contains 16 residues. A single count supports this clone. V usage is TRBV28 and J usage is TRBJ1-1; no clear D. The sample consisted of PBMCs or T cells enriched from blood (not recorded which). This clonotype was obtained from a woman between 40 and 50 years old with acute COVID-19. In nucleotides, the CDR3 is TGTGCCAGCGAAGCAATTACGGTCGCCCGGAACACTGAAGCTTTCTTT. The encoded protein is CASEAITVARNTEAFF.